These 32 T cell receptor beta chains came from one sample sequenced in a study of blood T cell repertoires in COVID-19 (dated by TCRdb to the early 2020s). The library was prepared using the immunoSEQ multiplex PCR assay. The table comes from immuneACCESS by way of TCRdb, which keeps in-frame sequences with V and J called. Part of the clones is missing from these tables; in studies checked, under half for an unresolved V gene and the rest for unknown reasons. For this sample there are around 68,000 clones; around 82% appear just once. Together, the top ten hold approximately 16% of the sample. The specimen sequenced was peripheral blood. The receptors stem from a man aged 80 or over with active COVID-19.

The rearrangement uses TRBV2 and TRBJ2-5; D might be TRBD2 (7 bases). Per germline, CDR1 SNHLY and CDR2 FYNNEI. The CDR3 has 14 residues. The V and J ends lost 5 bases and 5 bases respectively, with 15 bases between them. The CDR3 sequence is CASSRSGGGETQYF. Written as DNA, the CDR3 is TGTGCCAGCAGTCGGTCGGGGGGCGGGGAGACCCAGTACTTC.

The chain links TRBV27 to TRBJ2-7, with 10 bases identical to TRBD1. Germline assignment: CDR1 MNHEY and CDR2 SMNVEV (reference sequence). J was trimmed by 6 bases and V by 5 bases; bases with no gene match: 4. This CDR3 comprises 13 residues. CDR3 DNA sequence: TGTGCCAGCAGTCTGACAGGGGGCCTCGAGCAGTACTTC. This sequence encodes CASSLTGGLEQYF.

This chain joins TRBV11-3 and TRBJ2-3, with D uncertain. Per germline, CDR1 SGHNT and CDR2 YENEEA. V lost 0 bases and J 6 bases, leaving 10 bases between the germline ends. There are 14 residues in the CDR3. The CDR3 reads CASSLDVRADTQYF. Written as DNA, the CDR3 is TGTGCCAGCAGCTTAGATGTTCGAGCGGATACGCAGTATTTT.

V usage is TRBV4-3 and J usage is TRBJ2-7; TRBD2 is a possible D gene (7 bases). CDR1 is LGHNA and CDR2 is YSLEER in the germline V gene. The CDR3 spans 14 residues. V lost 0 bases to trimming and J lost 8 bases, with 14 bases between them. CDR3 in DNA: TGCGCCAGCAGCCAAGAGGGTTCGGGGGGCAAGCAGTACTTC. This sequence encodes CASSQEGSGGKQYF.

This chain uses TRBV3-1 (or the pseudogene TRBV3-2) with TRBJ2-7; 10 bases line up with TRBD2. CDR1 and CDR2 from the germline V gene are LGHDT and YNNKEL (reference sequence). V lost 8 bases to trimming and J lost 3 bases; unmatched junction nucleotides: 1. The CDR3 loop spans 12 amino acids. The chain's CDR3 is CASLAGDYEQYF. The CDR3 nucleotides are TGTGCCAGCCTAGCGGGAGACTACGAGCAGTACTTC.

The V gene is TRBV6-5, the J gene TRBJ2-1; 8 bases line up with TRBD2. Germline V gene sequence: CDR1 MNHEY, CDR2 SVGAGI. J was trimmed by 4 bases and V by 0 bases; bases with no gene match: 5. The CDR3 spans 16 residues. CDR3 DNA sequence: TGTGCCAGCAGTTACTCGAAGCGGGGGTCTTACAATGAGCAGTTCTTC. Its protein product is CASSYSKRGSYNEQFF.

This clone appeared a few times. This CDR3 is CASSPGGPTDTQYF. The CDR3 DNA reads TGTGCCAGCAGCCCGGGGGGACCGACAGATACGCAGTATTTT. The chain combines TRBV14 with TRBJ2-3; 7 bases fit TRBD2. CDR1 is SGHDN, CDR2 FVKESK, per germline. This CDR3 region has 14 residues. The J segment lost 3 bases and the V segment lost 4 bases, leaving 4 bases of the junction unmatched.

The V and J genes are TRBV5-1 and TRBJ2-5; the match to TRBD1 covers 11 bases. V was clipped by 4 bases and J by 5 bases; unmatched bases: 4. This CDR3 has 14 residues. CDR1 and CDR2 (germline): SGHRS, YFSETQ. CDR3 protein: CASSRGQGAETQYF. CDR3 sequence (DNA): TGCGCCAGCAGCCGCGGACAGGGGGCTGAGACCCAGTACTTC.

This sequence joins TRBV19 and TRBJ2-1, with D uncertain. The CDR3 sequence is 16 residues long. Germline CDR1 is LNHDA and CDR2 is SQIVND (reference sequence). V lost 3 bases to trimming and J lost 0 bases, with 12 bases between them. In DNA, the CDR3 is TGTGCCAGTAGTATCGTTGTCCCCCCCTCCTACAATGAGCAGTTCTTC. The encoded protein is CASSIVVPPSYNEQFF.

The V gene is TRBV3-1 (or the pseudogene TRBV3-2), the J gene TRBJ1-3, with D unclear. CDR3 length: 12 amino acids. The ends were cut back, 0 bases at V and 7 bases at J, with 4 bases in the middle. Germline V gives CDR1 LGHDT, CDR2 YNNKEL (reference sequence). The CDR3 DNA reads TGTGCCAGCAGCCAAGATCTCAACACCATATATTTT. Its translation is CASSQDLNTIYF.

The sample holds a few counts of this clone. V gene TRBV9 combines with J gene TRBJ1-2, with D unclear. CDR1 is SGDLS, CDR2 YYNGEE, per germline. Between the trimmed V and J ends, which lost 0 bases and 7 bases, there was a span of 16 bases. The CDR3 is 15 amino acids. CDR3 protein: CASSVGGPYIAGYTF. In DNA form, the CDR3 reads TGTGCCAGCAGCGTAGGAGGCCCTTACATAGCTGGCTACACCTTC.

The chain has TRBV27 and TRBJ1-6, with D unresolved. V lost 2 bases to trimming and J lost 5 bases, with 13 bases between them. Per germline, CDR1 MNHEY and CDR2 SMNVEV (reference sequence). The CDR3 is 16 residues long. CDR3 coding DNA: TGTGCCAGCAGTTTAAGAACAGTCGGGAATAATTCACCCCTCCACTTT. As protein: CASSLRTVGNNSPLHF.

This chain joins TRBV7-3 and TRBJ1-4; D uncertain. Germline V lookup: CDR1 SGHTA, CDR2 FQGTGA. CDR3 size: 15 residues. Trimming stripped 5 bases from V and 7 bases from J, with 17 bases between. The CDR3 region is CASSTVRGRGEKLFF. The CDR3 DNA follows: TGTGCCAGCAGCACCGTACGGGGTAGAGGTGAAAAACTGTTTTTT.

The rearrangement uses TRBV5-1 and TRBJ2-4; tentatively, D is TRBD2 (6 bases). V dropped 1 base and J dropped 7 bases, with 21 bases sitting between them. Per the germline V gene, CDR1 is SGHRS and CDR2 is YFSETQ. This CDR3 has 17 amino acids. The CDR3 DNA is TGCGCCAGCAGCTTGAGTGCTGGTGCGGGGTTCTCCAACATTCAGTACTTC. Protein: CASSLSAGAGFSNIQYF.

Written as DNA, the CDR3 is TGTGCCAGCTCACCACCGAGAGGGCTATCCCGCTCGGATGAGCAGTTCTTC. Its protein product is CASSPPRGLSRSDEQFF. This sequence joins TRBV18 and TRBJ2-1, with D possibly being TRBD2 (5 bases). The CDR3 is made up of 17 amino acids. Germline V gives CDR1 KGHSH, CDR2 LQKENI. V was clipped by 0 bases and J by 8 bases, with 20 bases between them. Using reference TRBV18 and TRBJ2-1 for the parts outside the CDR3, the full variable domain is NAGVMQNPRHLVRRRGQEARLRCSPMKGHSHVYWYRQLPEEGLKFMVYLQKENIIDESGMPKERFSAEFPKEGPSILRIQQVVRGDSAAYFCASSPPRGLSRSDEQFFGPGTRLTVL.

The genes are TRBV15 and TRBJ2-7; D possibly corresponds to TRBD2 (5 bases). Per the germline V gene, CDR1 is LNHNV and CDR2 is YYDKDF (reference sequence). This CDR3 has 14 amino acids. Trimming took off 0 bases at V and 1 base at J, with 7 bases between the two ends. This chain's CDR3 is CATSREGDSYEQYF. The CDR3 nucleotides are TGTGCCACCAGCAGAGAGGGAGATTCCTACGAGCAGTACTTC.

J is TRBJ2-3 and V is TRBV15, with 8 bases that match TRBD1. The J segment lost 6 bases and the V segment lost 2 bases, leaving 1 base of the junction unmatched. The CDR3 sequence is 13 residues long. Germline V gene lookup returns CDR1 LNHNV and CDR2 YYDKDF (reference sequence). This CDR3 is CATSRQGADTQYF. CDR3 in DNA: TGTGCCACCAGCAGACAGGGGGCGGATACGCAGTATTTT.

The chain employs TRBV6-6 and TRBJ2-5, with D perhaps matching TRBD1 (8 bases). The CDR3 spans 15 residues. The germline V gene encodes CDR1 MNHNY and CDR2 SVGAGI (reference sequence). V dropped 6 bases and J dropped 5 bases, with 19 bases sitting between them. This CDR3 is CASRPNGQGGETQYF. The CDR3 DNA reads TGTGCCAGCAGACCCAACGGACAGGGAGGGGAGACCCAGTACTTC.

CDR3 bases: TGTGCCAGCAGTTTTTTCAGGGGTGGGGAGACCCAGTACTTC. This encodes CASSFFRGGETQYF. The chain uses TRBV28 and TRBJ2-5; the D gene is possibly TRBD1 (6 bases). Trimming pared 3 bases from V and 5 bases from J, leaving 13 bases between. This CDR3 has 14 amino acids. Germline V gene lookup returns CDR1 MDHEN and CDR2 SYDVKM.

CDR3 DNA sequence: TGTGCCAGGGTCAGGTGGTGTATGGCTTTCTTT. Translating it yields CARVRWCMAFF. The chain couples TRBV19 to TRBJ1-1; D gene unclear. CDR3 length: 11 amino acids. Trimming cost V 9 bases and J 11 bases, with 16 bases left between them. Germline V lookup: CDR1 LNHDA, CDR2 SQIVND (reference sequence).

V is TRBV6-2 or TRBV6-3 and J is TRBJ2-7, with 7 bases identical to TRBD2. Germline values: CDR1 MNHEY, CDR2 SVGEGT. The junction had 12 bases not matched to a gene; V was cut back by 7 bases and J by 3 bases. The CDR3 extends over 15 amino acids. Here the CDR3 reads CASTPMEKRGYEQYF. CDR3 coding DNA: TGTGCCAGCACCCCTATGGAAAAGCGGGGCTACGAGCAGTACTTC.

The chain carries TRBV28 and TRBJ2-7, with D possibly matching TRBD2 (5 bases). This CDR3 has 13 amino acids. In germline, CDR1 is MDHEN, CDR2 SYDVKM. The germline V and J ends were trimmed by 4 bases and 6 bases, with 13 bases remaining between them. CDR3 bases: TGTGCCAGCAGTTGGACTGCACCTAGCGAGCAGTACTTC. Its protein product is CASSWTAPSEQYF.

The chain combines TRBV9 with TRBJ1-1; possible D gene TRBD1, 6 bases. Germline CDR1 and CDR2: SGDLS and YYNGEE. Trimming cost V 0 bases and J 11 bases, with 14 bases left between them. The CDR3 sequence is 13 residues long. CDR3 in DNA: TGTGCCAGCAGCGTAGAATTAACAGGGACGGCTTTCTTT. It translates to CASSVELTGTAFF.

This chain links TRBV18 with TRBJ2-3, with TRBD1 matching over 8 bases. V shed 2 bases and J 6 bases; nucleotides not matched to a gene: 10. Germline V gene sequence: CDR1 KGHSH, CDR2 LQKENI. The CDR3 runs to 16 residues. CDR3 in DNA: TGTGCCAGCTCACCATTTGTACGGGGACAGGTGGATACGCAGTATTTT. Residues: CASSPFVRGQVDTQYF.

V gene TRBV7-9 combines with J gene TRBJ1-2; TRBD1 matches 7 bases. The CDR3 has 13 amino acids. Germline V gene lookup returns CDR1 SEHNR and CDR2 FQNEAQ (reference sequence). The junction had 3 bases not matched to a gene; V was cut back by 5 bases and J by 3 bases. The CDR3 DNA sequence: TGTGCCAGCAGCCCGGACAGGCACTATGGCTACACCTTC. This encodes CASSPDRHYGYTF.

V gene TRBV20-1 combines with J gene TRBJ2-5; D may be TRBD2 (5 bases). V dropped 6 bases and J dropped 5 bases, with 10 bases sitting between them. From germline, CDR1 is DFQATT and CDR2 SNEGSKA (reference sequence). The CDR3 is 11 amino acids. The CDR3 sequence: CSASGMETQYF. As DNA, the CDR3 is TGCAGTGCGTCGGGGATGGAGACCCAGTACTTC.

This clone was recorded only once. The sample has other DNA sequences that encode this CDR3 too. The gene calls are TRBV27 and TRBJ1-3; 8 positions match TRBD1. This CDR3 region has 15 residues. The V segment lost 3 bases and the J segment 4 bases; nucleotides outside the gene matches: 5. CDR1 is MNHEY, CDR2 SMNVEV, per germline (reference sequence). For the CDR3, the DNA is TGTGCCAGCAGTTTCAGACAGGGGTCGGGAAACACCATATATTTT. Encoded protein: CASSFRQGSGNTIYF.

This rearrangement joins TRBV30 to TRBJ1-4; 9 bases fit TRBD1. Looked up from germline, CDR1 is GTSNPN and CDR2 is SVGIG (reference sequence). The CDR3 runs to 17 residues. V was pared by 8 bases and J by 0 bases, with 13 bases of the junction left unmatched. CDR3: CAGRVPGQGTTNEKLFF. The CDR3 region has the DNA TGTGCCGGACGAGTCCCGGGACAGGGAACAACTAATGAAAAACTGTTTTTT.

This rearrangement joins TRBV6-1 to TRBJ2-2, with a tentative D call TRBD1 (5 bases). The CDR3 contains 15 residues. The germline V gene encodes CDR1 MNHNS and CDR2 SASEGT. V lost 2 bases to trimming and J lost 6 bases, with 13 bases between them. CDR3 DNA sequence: TGTGCCAGCAGTGAAATCCCCGGACATCCCGGGGAGCTGTTTTTT. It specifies CASSEIPGHPGELFF.

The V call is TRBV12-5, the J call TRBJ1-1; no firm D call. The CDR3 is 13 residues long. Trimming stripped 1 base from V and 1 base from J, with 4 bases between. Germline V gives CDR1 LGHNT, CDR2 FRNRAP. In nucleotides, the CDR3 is TGTGCTAGTGGTTTGGCCGGGAACACTGAAGCTTTCTTT. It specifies CASGLAGNTEAFF.

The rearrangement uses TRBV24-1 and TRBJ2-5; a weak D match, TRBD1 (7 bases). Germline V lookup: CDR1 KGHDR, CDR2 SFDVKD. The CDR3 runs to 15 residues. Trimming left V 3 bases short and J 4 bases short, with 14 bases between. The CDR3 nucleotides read TGTGCCACCAGTGATCCCAGACAGGGAGGAGAGACCCAGTACTTC. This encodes CATSDPRQGGETQYF.

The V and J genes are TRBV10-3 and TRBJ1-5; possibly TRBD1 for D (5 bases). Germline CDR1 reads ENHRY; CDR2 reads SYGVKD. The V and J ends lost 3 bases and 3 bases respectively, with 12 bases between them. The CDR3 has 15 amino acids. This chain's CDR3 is CAISDTLGANQPQHF. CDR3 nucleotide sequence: TGTGCCATCAGTGACACGTTAGGGGCCAATCAGCCCCAGCATTTT.